This note documents a single T cell receptor (beta chain) sequence. V was pared by 0 bases and J by 10 bases, with 13 bases between. Looked up from germline, CDR1 is SGDLS and CDR2 is YYNGEE. The CDR3 runs to 13 residues. Individuals selected for sequencing had exhibited CD8+CD57+ cell expansion on flow cytometry. The template for TCR beta VDJ and CDR3 sequence profiling was genomic DNA. TCRdb re-derived calls from the reads in MiXCR, one entry per CDR3 protein. This table has roughly 250,000 distinct CDR3 sequences, around 45% appearing once. This entry is derived from a study of CD8+CD57+ T cells in acquired aplastic anemia. Turning to the study itself: Yields of DNA that came from sorted CD4+ and CD8+ cells averaged about 3.3 ug.

The clonotype was recovered from a human donor with aplastic anemia. The chain couples TRBV9 to TRBJ1-1; D remains ambiguous. Sequenced: sorted CD4+, CD8+, or CD8+CD57+ T cells (not recorded which) from PBMCs. As DNA, the CDR3 is TGTGCCAGCAGCGTAGGGGTACCAGGTTCAGCTTTCTTT. Protein product: CASSVGVPGSAFF.